The T cell receptor (beta chain) described here comes from a study of blood T cell repertoires in COVID-19. Trimming left V 3 bases short and J 0 bases short, with 8 bases between. CDR3 length: 14 residues. In germline, CDR1 is SNHLY, CDR2 FYNNEI. Profiled with immunoSEQ multiplex PCR; TCRdb holds only in-frame clones, not every one. The data contain hundreds of thousands of clones, about 86% of them singletons. Researchers sorted participants into cohorts using their self-reported clinical history. Within 2 weeks before study entry, exposed participants met a COVID-19 case. The source is a woman younger than 45 who had been exposed to COVID-19. The sequenced sample was PBMCs or T cells enriched from blood (not recorded which). The rearrangement uses TRBV2 and TRBJ1-1; D possibly corresponds to TRBD1 (5 bases). The DNA of the CDR3 is TGTGCCAGCAGTGACAGGGCCATGAACACTGAAGCTTTCTTT. Its translation is CASSDRAMNTEAFF.